This TCR beta chain was captured in a study of tumor-infiltrating lymphocytes in localized non-small cell lung cancer (dated by TCRdb to the early 2020s). Concerning the study at large: Several histologies were represented in the cohort, which also included both smokers and never-smokers as well as patients whose samples were collected after neoadjuvant chemotherapy. Resected tumor tissue and uninvolved lung tissue described as non-adjacent to the tumor were contributed by each patient, with both tissues obtained from the same patient. Flow cytometry, multiplex immunofluorescence, RNA-seq, exome sequencing and proteomics were applied to the same patients as TCR sequencing, which was one of several integrated assays. The overall ICON cohort was composed of under 190 surgical patients with localized non-small cell lung cancer whose tumors were resected. A total of 45 to 65 patients were included in the paired tumor versus uninvolved lung comparison of immunoSEQ T-cell fraction. Summary of the overall study and its limitations: Because different assays used different pieces of the same tissue, intratumor heterogeneity could not be separated from technical variation. No difference in TCR-derived T-cell fraction was observed between the flow cytometry-defined immunotypes IM1 (good prognosis) and IM2 (poor prognosis). TCRbeta sequencing supported higher T cell infiltration in tumors than in uninvolved lung tissue, consistent with immunofluorescence CD3 counts. Since assay coverage differed from patient to patient depending on how much tissue was available, TCR sequencing was done for only a subset of the cohort.

This clone has only a few counts. Its antigen has not been determined. Qualities for individual bases were not recorded, and no much larger clone is one base off. The T-cell fraction in tumor and uninvolved lung tissue was provided by TCR sequencing with the immunoSEQ assay. As for the original processing: For survival analysis, patients were split into high (upper tertile) and low (lower two tertiles) T-cell fraction groups and compared by log-rank test. A signed-rank test was used to check for differences in T-cell fraction between paired tumor and uninvolved lung. In its TCRdb copy, this immuneACCESS table keeps in-frame sequences only and misses some clones. Where compared with another copy, unresolved V genes explain less than half of these, and the others have no known cause. The DNA gave D and trimming, while V, J and clone size come from that table. Present in this sample are about 9,300 clones, 75% of which were seen just once. Around 5% of the sample belongs to the ten largest clones.

Germline trimming amounts to 5 bases on V and 0 bases on J, with 9 as the count of junction bases outside the gene matches. CDR1 LNHDA and CDR2 SQIVND are derived from the germline V gene (reference sequence). The CDR3 runs 17 residues from the cysteine to the phenylalanine. Only CDR3 DNA is held: 51 bases, read in frame from base 1. Enrollment in ICON was initiated in early 2016, and the last patient was enrolled in the second half of 2018. In a subcohort of approximately 78 patients, fresh tumor and matched uninvolved tissue were collected for in-depth immune analyses, with TCR sequencing among those analyses. No cell sorting was done, and TCR sequencing was instead run on DNA isolated from bulk tissue.

The sequence came from a human donor with non-small cell lung cancer. The sample consisted of uninvolved lung tissue not adjacent to the tumor. The chain is made from TRBV19 and TRBJ2-1; 8 bases in the middle match TRBD2. The DNA is as follows: TGTGCCAGTAGTGTATTTCATAGCGGGGACTCCTACAATGAGCAGTTCTTC. It specifies CASSVFHSGDSYNEQFF.